Below are 8 T cell receptor beta chains sequenced from a single sample in a study of blood T cells in healthy people across ages. The use of a sample-barcoded 5' primer and a J-beta primer mix characterized a second PCR of about 6 to 11 cycles. TCRdb analysed the 5' RACE reads with MiXCR anew, one entry per CDR3 protein. Seen here are roughly 930,000 distinct CDR3 sequences, roughly 52% observed once, and the top ten hold around an eighth. Source material: blood. The source is a young man in good health.

This clonotype was counted at least ten times. The chain is built from TRBV15 and TRBJ2-4; tentative D call: TRBD1 (6 bases). With 2 bases removed from V and 2 bases from J, the gap between germline ends came to 10 bases. The CDR3 has 15 residues. CDR1 LNHNV and CDR2 YYDKDF come from the germline V gene (reference sequence). CDR3 nucleotide sequence: TGTGCCACCAGCAGACCCAGGGGTTCCAAAAACATTCAGTACTTC. Translating it yields CATSRPRGSKNIQYF.

This chain uses TRBV29-1 with TRBJ2-1, with 9 bases that match TRBD1. The J call is uncertain, as TRBJ2-7 better fits the DNA end. The CDR3 consists of 13 residues. Germline-derived CDR1 and CDR2 are SQVTM and ANQGSEA. CDR3 nucleotide sequence: TGCAGCGTTATTGACAGGGGGTACTACGAGCAGTACTTC. Protein product: CSVIDRGYYEQYF.

The table lists this clonotype with a count of one. The V call is TRBV12-3 or TRBV12-4, the J call TRBJ2-7, with D possibly matching TRBD1 (6 bases). The CDR3 loop spans 13 amino acids. Trimming removed 3 bases at V and 7 bases at J, with 13 bases between. The CDR3 DNA reads TGTGCCAGCAGTTTGGTCAGGGGAGAGGAGCAGTACTTC. This translates into CASSLVRGEEQYF.

The chain carries TRBV3-1 and TRBJ2-1, with a weak D call TRBD1 (5 bases). CDR1 is LGHDT, CDR2 YNNKEL, per germline (reference sequence). The ends were cut back, 2 bases at V and 2 bases at J, with 19 bases in the middle. The CDR3 is 18 residues long. The DNA for the CDR3 is TGTGCCAGCAGCCAATTGGAATGGGGCCTTAGTCCCTACAATGAGCAGTTCTTC. Its protein product is CASSQLEWGLSPYNEQFF.

This clonotype showed up just once. The chain is built from TRBV3-1 and TRBJ2-1; 9 bases line up with TRBD2. From germline, CDR1 is LGHDT and CDR2 YNNKEL (reference sequence). J was trimmed by 7 bases and V by 0 bases; bases with no gene match: 7. CDR3 length equals 16 residues. The CDR3 region is CASSQDRQRGENEQFF. CDR3 sequence (DNA): TGTGCCAGCAGCCAAGATCGGCAGCGGGGGGAGAATGAGCAGTTCTTC.

This clonotype was detected only a few times. This chain connects TRBV28 to TRBJ2-1; D is possibly TRBD2 (5 bases). The V end was cut by 6 bases, the J end by 10 bases, with 10 bases between. The CDR3 has 11 residues. Germline V gene data show CDR1 as MDHEN and CDR2 as SYDVKM. The CDR3: CASSLDWEQFF. The CDR3 DNA reads as TGTGCCAGCAGCCTGGACTGGGAGCAGTTCTTC. Variable domain in full (rest from reference TRBV28 and TRBJ2-1): DVKVTQSSRYLVKRTGEKVFLECVQDMDHENMFWYRQDPGLGLRLIYFSYDVKMKEKGDIPEGYSVSREKKERFSLILESASTNQTSMYLCASSLDWEQFFGPGTRLTVL.

The genes are TRBV30 and TRBJ2-1; 9 nucleotides line up with TRBD2. This CDR3 comprises 14 residues. Looked up from germline, CDR1 is GTSNPN and CDR2 is SVGIG (reference sequence). V gave up 3 bases and J gave up 5 bases; unmatched junction bases: 5. The CDR3 here is CAWRWAGGHNEQFF. The DNA for the CDR3 is TGTGCCTGGAGGTGGGCGGGGGGGCACAATGAGCAGTTCTTC.

This clonotype was detected a few times. The chain carries TRBV30 and TRBJ1-1; 8 positions match TRBD1. There are 12 residues in the CDR3. The V gene end was trimmed by 8 bases and the J gene end by 5 bases; junction bases not matched to a gene: 7. Germline V CDR1 and CDR2: GTSNPN, SVGIG (reference sequence). As DNA, the CDR3 is TGTGCCCTATGTACAGGGGGAACTGAAGCTTTCTTT. It codes for CALCTGGTEAFF. The whole variable domain, filled in from reference TRBV30 and TRBJ1-1, reads SQTIHQWPATLVQPVGSPLSLECTVEGTSNPNLYWYRQAAGRGLQLLFYSVGIGQISSEVPQNLSASRPQDRQFILSSKKLLLSDSGFYLCALCTGGTEAFFGQGTRLTVV.